Below, 20 T cell receptor beta chains from the same sample are listed, as sequenced in a study of cytomegalovirus exposure and HLA in healthy donors (TCRdb year 2017). The library was made by the immunoSEQ multiplex PCR assay. TCRdb carries this immuneACCESS record with in-frame sequences only. Its versions omit some clonotypes, under half of them owing to an unresolved V gene in the studies checked, with the rest unexplained. The sample data list some 150,000 clones, and 94% of these were observed just once. The top ten clonotypes cover about 1.7% of the sample. Sample: PBMCs. The receptors here all came from a man between 18 and 35 years old in good health and CMV-seropositive.

The chain combines TRBV5-1 with TRBJ2-1, with 10 nucleotides matching TRBD2. Germline V gene sequence: CDR1 SGHRS, CDR2 YFSETQ. V lost 0 bases and J lost 4; bases outside the gene matches: 22. The CDR3 has 22 amino acids. The CDR3 protein is CASSLGFYGGGKTSGVYNEQFF. The CDR3 nucleotides read TGCGCCAGCAGCTTGGGGTTTTACGGAGGAGGGAAAACTAGCGGGGTTTACAATGAGCAGTTCTTC.

The chain uses TRBV2 and TRBJ2-1, with 11 bases that match TRBD1. V was pared by 6 bases and J by 8 bases, with 18 bases of the junction left unmatched. Per the germline V gene, CDR1 is SNHLY and CDR2 is FYNNEI. There are 18 residues in the CDR3. For the CDR3, the DNA is TGTGCCAGCAGGCCGGGACAGGGGGAGCCTAAAAGGTTCGATGAGCAGTTCTTC. This sequence encodes CASRPGQGEPKRFDEQFF.

CDR3 residues: CASSLGLADYEQYF. The CDR3, as DNA: TGTGCCAGCAGCTTAGGACTAGCAGACTACGAGCAGTACTTC. The chain uses TRBV7-9 and TRBJ2-7, with TRBD2 matching 7 bases. The germline CDR1 and CDR2 sequences are SEHNR and FQNEAQ (reference sequence). V shed 1 base and J 3 bases; nucleotides not matched to a gene: 3. The CDR3 extends over 14 amino acids.

This clone appeared a single time. The J gene is TRBJ2-1, the V gene TRBV6-5; 9 bases fit TRBD1. CDR3 length equals 15 residues. Germline values: CDR1 MNHEY, CDR2 SVGAGI. The ends lost 0 bases at V and 7 bases at J; junction bases unmatched: 4. The DNA of the CDR3 is TGTGCCAGCAGTTACTCCGGGACAGGGAGTAATGAGCAGTTCTTC. Protein sequence: CASSYSGTGSNEQFF.

This clone was recorded only once. The rearrangement joins TRBV28 to TRBJ2-1; no reliable D call. Germline V gene lookup returns CDR1 MDHEN and CDR2 SYDVKM. V was clipped by 3 bases and J by 10 bases, with 10 bases between them. This CDR3 contains 12 residues. The CDR3 DNA follows: TGTGCCAGCAGTTTGAGGCAAGAGGAGCAGTTCTTC. It encodes CASSLRQEEQFF.

The J gene is TRBJ2-1, the V gene TRBV18; 11 bases fit TRBD2. The V gene's germline CDR1 is KGHSH and CDR2 LQKENI. CDR3 length equals 17 residues. V trimming: 2 bases; J trimming: 4 bases; junction bases outside the gene matches: 7. CDR3 residues: CASSPGEGLAVYNEQFF. The DNA for the CDR3 is TGTGCCAGCTCACCAGGTGAGGGACTAGCGGTTTACAATGAGCAGTTCTTC.

The V and J genes are TRBV19 and TRBJ2-1; 13 nucleotides agree with TRBD2. This CDR3 contains 18 residues. The ends lost 5 bases at V and 7 bases at J; junction bases unmatched: 14. Germline V CDR1 and CDR2: LNHDA, SQIVND (reference sequence). For the CDR3, the DNA is TGTGCCAGTAGTCTCAACCTAGGACTAGCGGGAGTTCTGAATGAGCAGTTCTTC. Translated, it gives CASSLNLGLAGVLNEQFF.

The V call is TRBV11-3, the J call TRBJ2-1, with 7 bases fitting TRBD1. Germline lookup yields CDR1 SGHNT and CDR2 YENEEA. The J segment lost 5 bases and the V segment lost 4 bases, leaving 8 bases of the junction unmatched. The CDR3 consists of 15 residues. The DNA of the CDR3 is TGTGCCAGCAGCTCGGGTCCGGGACAGCACAATGAGCAGTTCTTC. Translation: CASSSGPGQHNEQFF.

The table lists this clone with a count of one. The CDR3 protein is CSGQKETQYF. The CDR3 DNA reads TGCAGCGGTCAGAAAGAGACCCAGTACTTC. The chain combines TRBV29-1 with TRBJ2-5, with no clear D. The CDR3 is 10 residues long. Trimming pared 7 bases from V and 3 bases from J, leaving 6 bases between. Germline CDR1 is SQVTM and CDR2 is ANQGSEA.

The chain employs TRBV7-9 and TRBJ2-7; TRBD1 aligns across 10 bases. V was pared by 7 bases and J by 3 bases, with 3 bases of the junction left unmatched. The CDR3 runs to 13 residues. Looked up from germline, CDR1 is SEHNR and CDR2 is FQNEAQ (reference sequence). The CDR3 reads CASMGQGIYEQYF. In nucleotides, the CDR3 is TGTGCCAGCATGGGACAGGGGATCTACGAGCAGTACTTC.

This rearrangement joins TRBV4-1 to TRBJ2-7, with D tentatively TRBD1 (6 bases). The germline V and J ends were trimmed by 0 bases and 4 bases, with 13 bases remaining between them. Germline CDR1 is MGHRA and CDR2 is YSYEKL. CDR3 length equals 15 residues. The CDR3, as DNA: TGCGCCAGCAGCCAAGATGTTCAGGGGCTGTACGAGCAGTACTTC. This sequence encodes CASSQDVQGLYEQYF.

Notes on this clone: This CDR3 fails to terminate in the conserved phenylalanine or tryptophan, so it likely reflects a read error. No DNA is shown, since the ends of the CDR3 on it are uncertain; the CDR3 is the one TCRdb lists. The rearrangement links TRBV10-3 to TRBJ2-3; the DNA was not used to check the table's D call, TRBD2. The CDR3 contains 9 residues when both ends are counted. Per germline, CDR1 ENHRY and CDR2 SYGVKD. The CDR3 loop reads CAISEVGGN.

This chain connects TRBV4-1 to TRBJ2-2; D remains unclear. Germline CDR1 and CDR2: MGHRA and YSYEKL. The length of the CDR3 is 16 residues. V lost 1 base to trimming and J lost 8 bases, with 17 bases between them. CDR3 loop: CASSQAPRSKTGELFF. CDR3 nucleotides: TGCGCCAGCAGCCAAGCTCCTCGGTCTAAAACTGGGGAGCTGTTTTTT.

This rearrangement joins TRBV12-5 to TRBJ2-5; TRBD2 matches at 14 bases. This CDR3 contains 20 residues. After removal of 4 bases from V and 3 bases from J, the junction contained 16 bases not matched to a gene. Germline CDR1 LGHNT, CDR2 FRNRAP. The CDR3 DNA reads as TGTGCTAGTGGTTCGCAGATTGGACTAGCGGGAGGAGGAGGGGAAGAGACCCAGTACTTC. Translating it yields CASGSQIGLAGGGGEETQYF.

V gene TRBV7-2 combines with J gene TRBJ2-2, with D possibly matching TRBD2 (5 bases). The CDR3 is 16 amino acids. Deletions cut 4 bases from V and 0 bases from J, with 12 bases between. Germline V lookup: CDR1 SGHTA, CDR2 FQGNSA. The CDR3 loop reads CASSSSADSNTGELFF. The DNA for the CDR3 is TGTGCCAGCAGCTCGTCAGCGGACTCGAACACCGGGGAGCTGTTTTTT.

This clone has just a few counts. V gene TRBV5-4 combines with J gene TRBJ2-1, with 9 bases that match TRBD2. V shed 6 bases, J shed 9 bases, and the junction held 16 bases outside the gene matches. The V gene's germline CDR1 is SGHNT and CDR2 YYREEE (reference sequence). The CDR3 is 16 residues long. In DNA, the CDR3 is TGTGCCAGCACCCTGGGAGGAGCGGGAGGCCAGGGTGAGCAGTTCTTC. Protein sequence: CASTLGGAGGQGEQFF.

This chain uses TRBV7-2 with TRBJ2-3; tentative D call: TRBD2 (6 bases). The CDR3 totals 13 residues. V was pared by 5 bases and J by 4 bases, with 10 bases between. Germline V gene lookup returns CDR1 SGHTA and CDR2 FQGNSA. CDR3 DNA: TGTGCCAGCAGCCCCTCGGGAGCAGATACGCAGTATTTT. It codes for CASSPSGADTQYF.

The rearrangement links TRBV29-1 to TRBJ1-1, with a tentative D call TRBD1 (5 bases). V was shortened by 3 bases and J by 0 bases, with 11 bases between the two germline ends. The CDR3 covers 14 residues. Germline loops: CDR1 SQVTM, CDR2 ANQGSEA. The CDR3 DNA follows: TGCAGCGTTGAGGGGGGAGGAATGAACACTGAAGCTTTCTTT. This gives the protein CSVEGGGMNTEAFF.

This chain connects TRBV27 to TRBJ2-7, with D hard to call. Between the trimmed V and J ends, which lost 2 bases and 2 bases, there was a span of 7 bases. The CDR3 is made up of 13 amino acids. Looked up from germline, CDR1 is MNHEY and CDR2 is SMNVEV (reference sequence). CDR3 amino acids: CASSLAETYEQYF. CDR3 DNA sequence: TGTGCCAGCAGTTTAGCAGAAACCTACGAGCAGTACTTC.

This chain connects TRBV9 to TRBJ1-5; maybe TRBD1 (6 bases). V lost 5 bases and J 6 bases, leaving 12 bases between the germline ends. Germline V gene data show CDR1 as SGDLS and CDR2 as YYNGEE. CDR3 length equals 13 residues. The CDR3 sequence is CASSGGAAQPQHF. The DNA for the CDR3 is TGTGCCAGCAGTGGGGGCGCCGCTCAGCCCCAGCATTTT.